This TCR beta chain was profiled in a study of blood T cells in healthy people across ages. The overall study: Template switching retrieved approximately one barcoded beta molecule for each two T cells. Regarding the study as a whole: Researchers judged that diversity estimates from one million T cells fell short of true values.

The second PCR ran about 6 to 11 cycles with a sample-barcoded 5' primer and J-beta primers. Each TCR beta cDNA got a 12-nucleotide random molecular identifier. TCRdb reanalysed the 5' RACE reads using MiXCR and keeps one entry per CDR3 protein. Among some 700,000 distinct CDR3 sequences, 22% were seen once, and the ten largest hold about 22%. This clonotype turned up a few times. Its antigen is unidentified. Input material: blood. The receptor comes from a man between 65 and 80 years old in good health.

The CDR3 coding sequence is TGCAGTGCTAGAGACGATTCTCGTCCCACAGATACGCAGTATTTT. Translated: CSARDDSRPTDTQYF. V usage is TRBV20-1 and J usage is TRBJ2-3, with D uncertain. In germline, CDR1 is DFQATT, CDR2 SNEGSKA (reference sequence). The V end was cut by 0 bases, the J end by 2 bases, with 12 bases between. The CDR3 has 15 residues.